Below, 8 T cell receptor beta chains from the same sample are listed, as sequenced in a study of T cells expressing NK-cell markers. TCRdb reanalyzed the 5' RACE reads and collapses them to one entry per CDR3 protein, without DNA. The sample holds roughly 150,000 distinct CDR3 sequences. The specimen was blood T cells: a sorted CD56 or NKG2C T cell subset, CD4+ or CD8+ T cells, or bulk PBMC T cells (not recorded which). These receptors originate from a man aged 18 to 70 in good health.

This CDR3 reads CSATDRTYEQYF. This rearrangement joins TRBV29-1 to TRBJ2-7; TCRdb's D call of TRBD1 is untestable without DNA. Germline CDR1 SQVTM, CDR2 ANQGSEA. CDR3 length: 12 amino acids.

The chain couples TRBV28 to TRBJ1-2; TCRdb's D gene call, TRBD1, goes unchecked for lack of DNA. From germline, CDR1 is MDHEN and CDR2 SYDVKM. CDR3 length: 13 amino acids. CDR3 loop: CAARGALDYGYTF.

This chain uses TRBV7-8 with TRBJ2-1. The CDR3 length is 11 residues. CDR1 and CDR2 from the germline V gene are SGHVS and FQNEAQ. CDR3 loop: CASSMGNEQFF.

The CDR3 reads CASSDDRIEFF. V usage is TRBV6-5 and J usage is TRBJ2-1; there is no DNA to check the TCRdb D call of TRBD1. The CDR3 spans 11 residues. Looked up from germline, CDR1 is MNHEY and CDR2 is SVGAGI.

The rearrangement joins TRBV28 to TRBJ2-7. The length of the CDR3 is 13 residues. CDR1 is MDHEN, CDR2 SYDVKM, per germline. CDR3: CASSTHGVAEQYF.

The rearrangement joins TRBV12-3 or TRBV12-4 to TRBJ2-3; TCRdb designates TRBD2, a call that cannot be tested without DNA. The CDR3 runs to 13 residues. This chain's CDR3 is CASGPGGLGTQYF.

V usage is TRBV24-1 and J usage is TRBJ2-7; TCRdb reports TRBD1, a call that lacks DNA to check it against. The CDR3 extends over 14 amino acids. In germline, CDR1 is KGHDR, CDR2 SFDVKD. The CDR3 spells CATSGGQGAYEQYF.

This chain links TRBV7-9 with TRBJ2-3; TCRdb's assignment of TRBD1 cannot be checked, as there is no DNA. Germline values: CDR1 SEHNR, CDR2 FQNEAQ (reference sequence). This CDR3 has 17 residues. The CDR3: CASSGQGQGERTDTQYF.